This TCR beta chain originates from a study of blood T cell repertoires in COVID-19. Authors' analysis steps: Scientists estimated how many nucleated cells there were by amplifying reference gene primers. The assay was immunoSEQ multiplex PCR, and TCRdb's table has in-frame clones only and misses some. For V, J and clone size, that table is used; D and trimming come from the DNA. Among about 240,000 clones listed, 80% to 95% were seen once. V shed 0 bases and J shed 4 bases, with 7 bases lying between them. Germline V CDR1 and CDR2: MNHEY, SMNVEV (reference sequence). The CDR3 extends over 15 amino acids.

The chain uses TRBV27 and TRBJ1-6; D gene ambiguous. The sequence derives from a man aged 25-45 years with COVID-19, enrolled during active disease. Sequencing used peripheral blood. For the CDR3, the DNA is TGTGCCAGCAGTTTATCAAACGGGTATAATTCACCCCTCCACTTT. It specifies CASSLSNGYNSPLHF.